This T cell receptor (beta chain) was recorded in a study of blood T cell repertoires in COVID-19. Whole-study context: COVID-19 samples from acute and convalescent phases originated in the United States, Italy and Spain.

Libraries were prepared by immunoSEQ multiplex PCR; TCRdb keeps only in-frame clonotypes and omits some of them. The table lists about 380,000 clones, 81% of them singletons. Germline V lookup: CDR1 PRHDT, CDR2 FYEKMQ (reference sequence). V lost 6 bases and J lost 2, with 14 bases in between. The CDR3 is made up of 15 amino acids. The rearrangement links TRBV13 to TRBJ1-3; D may be TRBD1 (6 bases). The sequenced material came from peripheral blood. The TCR originated in a human donor with acute or convalescent COVID-19. The donor label of this sample is uncertain. The CDR3 loop is CASSLSQGTGNTIYF. The CDR3 bases are TGTGCCAGCAGTTTATCCCAGGGGACTGGAAACACCATATATTTT.